This T cell receptor (beta chain) is from a study of breast tumors, draining lymph nodes, adjacent tissues. Notes on the study in general: The data were judged consistent with most tumor T cells coming from lymph node and expanding in tumor. Tumors had less TCR diversity than lymph nodes, more than nontumor tissue. The lymph node origin of tumor T cells was framed as consistent with a hypothesis, not demonstrated.

This clonotype came up many times. The target antigen is unknown. V dropped 3 bases and J dropped 4 bases, with 10 bases sitting between them. This CDR3 is 14 amino acids long. TCRdb ran MiXCR on the multiplex PCR reads and lists one entry per CDR3 protein. Of fewer than 250,000 distinct CDR3 sequences listed, approximately 29% are singletons. Samples came from axillary lymph nodes draining the breast cancer. The sample was axillary lymph node tissue. V and J are TRBV12-3 or TRBV12-4 and TRBJ2-1; D is undetermined. This sequence originates from a female donor with breast cancer. Some clones in this sample may be carry-over from other donors' samples. CDR3 sequence: CASSFQSAYNEQFF. CDR3 coding DNA: TGTGCCAGCAGTTTCCAAAGCGCTTACAATGAGCAGTTCTTC.